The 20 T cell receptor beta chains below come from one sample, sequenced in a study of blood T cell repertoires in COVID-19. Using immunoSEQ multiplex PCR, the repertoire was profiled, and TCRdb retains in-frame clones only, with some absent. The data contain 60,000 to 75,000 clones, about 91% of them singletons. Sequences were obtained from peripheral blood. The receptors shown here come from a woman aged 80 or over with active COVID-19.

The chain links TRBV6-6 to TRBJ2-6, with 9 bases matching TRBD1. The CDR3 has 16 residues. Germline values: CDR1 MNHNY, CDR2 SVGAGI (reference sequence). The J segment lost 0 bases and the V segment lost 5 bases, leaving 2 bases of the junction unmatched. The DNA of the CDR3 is TGTGCCAGCAGTGGACAGGGGTACTCTGGGGCCAACGTCCTGACTTTC. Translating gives CASSGQGYSGANVLTF.

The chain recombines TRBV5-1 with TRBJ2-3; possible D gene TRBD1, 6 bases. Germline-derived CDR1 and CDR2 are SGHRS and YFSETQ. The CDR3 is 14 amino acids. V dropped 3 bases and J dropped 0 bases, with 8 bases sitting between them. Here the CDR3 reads CASSSGQSTDTQYF. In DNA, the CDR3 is TGCGCCAGCAGCTCAGGACAGAGCACAGATACGCAGTATTTT.

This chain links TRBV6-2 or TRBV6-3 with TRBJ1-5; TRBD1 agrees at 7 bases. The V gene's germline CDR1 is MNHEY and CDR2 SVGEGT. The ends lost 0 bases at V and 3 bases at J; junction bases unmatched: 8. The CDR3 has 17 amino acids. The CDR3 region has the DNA TGTGCCAGCAGTTACTCGAGATACAGGGGCCTCAATCAGCCCCAGCATTTT. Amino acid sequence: CASSYSRYRGLNQPQHF.

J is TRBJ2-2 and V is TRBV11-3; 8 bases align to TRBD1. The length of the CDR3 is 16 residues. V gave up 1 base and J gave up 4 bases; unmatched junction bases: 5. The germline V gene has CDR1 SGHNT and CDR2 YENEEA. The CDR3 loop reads CASSLAGGAGTGELFF. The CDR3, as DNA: TGTGCCAGCAGCTTAGCAGGGGGCGCAGGCACCGGGGAGCTGTTTTTT.

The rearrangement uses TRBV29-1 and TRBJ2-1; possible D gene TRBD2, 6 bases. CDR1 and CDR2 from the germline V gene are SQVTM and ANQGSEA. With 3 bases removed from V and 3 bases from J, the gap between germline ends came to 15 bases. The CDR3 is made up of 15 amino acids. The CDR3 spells CSVDVGGASYNEQFF. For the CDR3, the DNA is TGCAGCGTTGATGTCGGCGGGGCGAGCTACAATGAGCAGTTCTTC.

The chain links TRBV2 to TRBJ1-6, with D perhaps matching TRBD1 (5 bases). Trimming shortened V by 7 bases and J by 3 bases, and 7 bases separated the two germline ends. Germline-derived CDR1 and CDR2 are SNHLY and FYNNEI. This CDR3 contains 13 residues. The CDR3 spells CASTQGYNSPLHF. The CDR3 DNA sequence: TGTGCCAGCACTCAGGGCTATAATTCACCCCTCCACTTT. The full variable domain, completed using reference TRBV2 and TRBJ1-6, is EPEVTQTPSHQVTQMGQEVILRCVPISNHLYFYWYRQILGQKVEFLVSFYNNEISEKSEIFDDQFSVERPDGSNFTLKIRSTKLEDSAMYFCASTQGYNSPLHFGNGTRLTVT.

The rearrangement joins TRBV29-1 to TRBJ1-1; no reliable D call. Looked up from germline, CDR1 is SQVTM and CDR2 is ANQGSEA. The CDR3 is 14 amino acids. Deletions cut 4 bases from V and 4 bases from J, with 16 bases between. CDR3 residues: CSVVRLSTVTEAFF. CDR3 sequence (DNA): TGCAGCGTTGTTCGCCTTAGTACGGTCACTGAAGCTTTCTTT.

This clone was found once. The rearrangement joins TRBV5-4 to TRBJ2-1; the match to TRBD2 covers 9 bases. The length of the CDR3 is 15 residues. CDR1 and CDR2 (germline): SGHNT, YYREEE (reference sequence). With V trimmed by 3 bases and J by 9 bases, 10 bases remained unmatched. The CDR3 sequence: CASSSRGGLRGEQFF. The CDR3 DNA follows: TGTGCCAGCAGCTCGCGGGGGGGGCTACGCGGTGAGCAGTTCTTC.

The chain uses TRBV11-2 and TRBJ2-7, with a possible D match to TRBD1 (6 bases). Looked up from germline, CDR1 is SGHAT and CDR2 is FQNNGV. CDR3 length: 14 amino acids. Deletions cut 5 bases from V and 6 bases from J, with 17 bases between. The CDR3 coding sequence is TGTGCCAGCAGCCCATTGCACAGGGAAGGCGAGCAGTACTTC. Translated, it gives CASSPLHREGEQYF.

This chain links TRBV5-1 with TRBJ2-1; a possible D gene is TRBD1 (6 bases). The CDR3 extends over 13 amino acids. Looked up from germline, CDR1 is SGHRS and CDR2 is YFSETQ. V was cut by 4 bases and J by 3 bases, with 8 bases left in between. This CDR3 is CASSRDIYNEQFF. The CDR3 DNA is TGCGCCAGCAGCAGGGACATCTACAATGAGCAGTTCTTC.

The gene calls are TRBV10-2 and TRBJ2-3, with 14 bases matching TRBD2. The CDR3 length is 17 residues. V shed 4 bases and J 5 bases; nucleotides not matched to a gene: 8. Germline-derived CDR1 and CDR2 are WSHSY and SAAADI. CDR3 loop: CASSGTSGGTSVDTQYF. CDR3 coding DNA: TGCGCCAGCAGTGGGACTAGCGGGGGGACCTCCGTAGATACGCAGTATTTT.

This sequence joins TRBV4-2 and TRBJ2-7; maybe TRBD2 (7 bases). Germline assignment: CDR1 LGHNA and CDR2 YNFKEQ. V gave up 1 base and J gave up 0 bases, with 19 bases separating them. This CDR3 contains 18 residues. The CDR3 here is CASSQGLSRGALSYEQYF. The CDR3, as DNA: TGTGCCAGCAGCCAAGGGCTATCTCGGGGGGCGCTCTCCTACGAGCAGTACTTC.

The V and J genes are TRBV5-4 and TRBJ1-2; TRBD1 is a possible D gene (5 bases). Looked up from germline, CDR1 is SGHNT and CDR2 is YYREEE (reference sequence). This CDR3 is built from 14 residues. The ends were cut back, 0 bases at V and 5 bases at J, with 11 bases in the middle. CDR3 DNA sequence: TGTGCCAGCAGCTTGGACCGGGGGACGTATGGCTACACCTTC. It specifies CASSLDRGTYGYTF.

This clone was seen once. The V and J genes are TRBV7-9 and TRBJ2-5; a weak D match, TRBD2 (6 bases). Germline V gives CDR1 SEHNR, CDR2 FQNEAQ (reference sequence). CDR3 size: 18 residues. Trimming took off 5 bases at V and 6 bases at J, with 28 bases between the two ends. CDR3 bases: TGTGCCAGCAGCACCCGGATCACGGAAGCGGGTTCTTACCAGACCCAGTACTTC. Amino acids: CASSTRITEAGSYQTQYF.

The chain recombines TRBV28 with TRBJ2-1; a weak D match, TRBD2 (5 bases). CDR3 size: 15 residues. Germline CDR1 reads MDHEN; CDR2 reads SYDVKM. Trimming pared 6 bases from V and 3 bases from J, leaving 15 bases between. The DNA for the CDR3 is TGTGCCAGCAGCCGGACTGCCTCGGGCTACAATGAGCAGTTCTTC. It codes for CASSRTASGYNEQFF.

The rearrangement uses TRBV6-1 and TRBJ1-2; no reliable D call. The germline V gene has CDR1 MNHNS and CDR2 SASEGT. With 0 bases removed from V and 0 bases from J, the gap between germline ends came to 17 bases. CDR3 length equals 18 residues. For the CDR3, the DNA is TGTGCCAGCAGTGAAGCGCTTTGGGTAGGCCTAGCTAACTATGGCTACACCTTC. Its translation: CASSEALWVGLANYGYTF.

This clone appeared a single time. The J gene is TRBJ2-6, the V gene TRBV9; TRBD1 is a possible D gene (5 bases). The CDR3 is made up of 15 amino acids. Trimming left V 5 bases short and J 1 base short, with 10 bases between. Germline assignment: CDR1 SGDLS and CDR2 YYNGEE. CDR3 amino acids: CASRQGASGANVLTF. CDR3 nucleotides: TGTGCCAGCAGGCAAGGGGCATCTGGGGCCAACGTCCTGACTTTC.

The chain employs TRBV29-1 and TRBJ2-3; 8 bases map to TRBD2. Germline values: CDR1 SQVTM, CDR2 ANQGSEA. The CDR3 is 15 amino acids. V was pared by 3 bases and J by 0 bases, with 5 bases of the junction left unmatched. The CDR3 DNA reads TGCAGCGTTGAGGGTAGCGGGGTTAGCACAGATACGCAGTATTTT. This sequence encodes CSVEGSGVSTDTQYF.

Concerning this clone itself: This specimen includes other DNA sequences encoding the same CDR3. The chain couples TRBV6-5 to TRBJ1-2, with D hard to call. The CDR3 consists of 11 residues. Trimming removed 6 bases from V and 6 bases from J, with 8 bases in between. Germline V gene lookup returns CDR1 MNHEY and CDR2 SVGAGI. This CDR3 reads CASRLGDGYTF. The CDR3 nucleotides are TGTGCCAGCAGACTGGGAGATGGCTACACCTTC.

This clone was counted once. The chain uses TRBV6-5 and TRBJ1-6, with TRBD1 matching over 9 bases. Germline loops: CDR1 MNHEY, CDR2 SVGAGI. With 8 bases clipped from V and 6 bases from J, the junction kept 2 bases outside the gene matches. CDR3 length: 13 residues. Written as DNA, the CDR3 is TGTGCCAGCTCGGGACAGGGTAATTCACCCCTCCACTTT. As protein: CASSGQGNSPLHF.